The following is a T cell receptor beta chain sequence with its context. Its antigen is not known. TCRdb independently ran MiXCR on the 5' RACE reads; one entry per CDR3 protein. The data hold about 430,000 distinct CDR3 sequences, with around 24% observed a single time. These data originate in a study of T-cell memory formation after mild COVID-19. Study-level background: The TCR clusters were mostly specific to one donor. The study, taken as a whole, reports: There was a balanced CD4/CD8 profile in clones contracting day 15 to 85, and later expanders leaned CD4+.

The germline V gene has CDR1 SGHKS and CDR2 YYEKEE (reference sequence). Trimming took off 5 bases at V and 10 bases at J, with 21 bases between the two ends. The CDR3 consists of 14 residues. The specimen sequenced was PBMCs or a T cell subset sorted from them (not recorded which). The source of this sequence is an adult woman who had mild COVID-19 (a few samples of this study predate the infection). Cell type and time point are not known. The rearrangement uses TRBV5-5 and TRBJ1-2, with D possibly TRBD1 on 6 matching bases. CDR3 sequence: CASSYGTGTRAYTF. DNA for the CDR3: TGTGCCAGCAGTTATGGTACAGGGACTCGAGCCTACACCTTC.